One sample yielded the 16 T cell receptor beta chains listed below, sequenced in a study of blood T cells in healthy people across ages. The second PCR ran roughly 6 to 11 cycles with a sample-barcoded 5' primer and J-beta primers. TCRdb re-called the 5' RACE reads through MiXCR, storing one row per CDR3 protein. The table records approximately 290,000 distinct CDR3 sequences, 25% to 30% of them present only once. The sequenced material came from blood. All receptors derive from a woman aged 65 to 85 in good health.

CDR3 loop: CASSGQTGSYNEQFF. CDR3 sequence (DNA): TGTGCCAGCAGCGGGCAGACAGGGAGTTACAATGAGCAGTTCTTC. This chain links TRBV9 with TRBJ2-1; 7 positions match TRBD1. This CDR3 is 15 amino acids long. Per the germline V gene, CDR1 is SGDLS and CDR2 is YYNGEE. V was pared by 3 bases and J by 4 bases, with 7 bases of the junction left unmatched.

The rearrangement links TRBV7-9 to TRBJ2-1; the D gene is possibly TRBD2 (6 bases). Trimming took off 3 bases at V and 5 bases at J, with 11 bases between the two ends. The CDR3 sequence is 14 residues long. Germline V gene data show CDR1 as SEHNR and CDR2 as FQNEAQ (reference sequence). Here the CDR3 reads CASSFRTTNNEQFF. As DNA, the CDR3 is TGTGCCAGCAGCTTTAGGACTACTAACAATGAGCAGTTCTTC.

To note about this clonotype: One end of the junction varies from germline; a read error may be responsible. The rearrangement joins TRBV7-2 to TRBJ2-3; 13 bases match TRBD2. The CDR3 has 17 amino acids. Germline CDR1 and CDR2: SGHTA and FQGNSA. CDR3 residues: CASSPMRGLAGSDAQYF. CDR3 bases: TGTGCCAGCAGCCCAATGAGGGGACTAGCGGGATCAGATGCGCAGTATTTT.

The chain carries TRBV2 and TRBJ2-3, with TRBD2 matching over 7 bases. Per germline, CDR1 SNHLY and CDR2 FYNNEI. Trimming took 6 bases from V and 3 from J; bases not matched to a gene: 9. The CDR3 runs 15 residues. CDR3 nucleotides: TGTGCCAGCAGCGAACGGCTCGGGAGGACAGATACGCAGTATTTT. Translation: CASSERLGRTDTQYF.

The chain uses TRBV12-3 or TRBV12-4 and TRBJ1-5; 7 nucleotides agree with TRBD1. The CDR3 runs 14 residues. V shed 5 bases, J shed 5 bases, and the junction held 6 bases outside the gene matches. As DNA, the CDR3 is TGTGCCAGCAGTAATGACAGGGTTGATCAGCCCCAGCATTTT. Translated, it gives CASSNDRVDQPQHF.

CDR3 protein: CSARGPTGQDYEQYF. The CDR3 DNA sequence: TGCAGTGCTAGAGGCCCAACGGGACAAGACTACGAGCAGTACTTC. The chain carries TRBV20-1 and TRBJ2-7, with a tentative D call TRBD1 (6 bases). Trimming cost V 1 base and J 3 bases, with 16 bases left between them. CDR3 size: 15 residues. Germline CDR1 DFQATT, CDR2 SNEGSKA (reference sequence).

This chain links TRBV6-1 with TRBJ2-1; the match to TRBD2 covers 7 bases. The CDR3 is made up of 15 amino acids. V lost 6 bases and J lost 0; bases outside the gene matches: 5. Germline values: CDR1 MNHNS, CDR2 SASEGT. The CDR3: CASRSLAVSYNEQFF. The CDR3 DNA sequence: TGTGCCAGCAGATCCCTAGCGGTCTCCTACAATGAGCAGTTCTTC.

This clonotype was found many times. The V call is TRBV18, the J call TRBJ2-5; the D is unclear. There are 13 residues in the CDR3. Germline CDR1 KGHSH, CDR2 LQKENI. The germline V and J ends were trimmed by 4 bases and 1 base, with 7 bases remaining between them. CDR3 region: CASSQGIQETQYF. The CDR3, as DNA: TGTGCCAGCTCACAGGGAATCCAAGAGACCCAGTACTTC.

The chain carries TRBV7-9 and TRBJ2-1, with D unresolved. Germline V gene lookup returns CDR1 SEHNR and CDR2 FQNEAQ (reference sequence). V lost 0 bases and J lost 8, with 11 bases in between. The CDR3 extends over 14 amino acids. The chain's CDR3 is CASSLAGPSDEQFF. The CDR3 DNA is TGTGCCAGCAGCTTAGCCGGGCCATCGGATGAGCAGTTCTTC.

V and J are TRBV7-9 and TRBJ1-4; a possible D gene is TRBD1 (5 bases). Germline V gene lookup returns CDR1 SEHNR and CDR2 FQNEAQ (reference sequence). The CDR3 is made up of 17 amino acids. V gave up 0 bases and J gave up 3 bases, with 14 bases separating them. Here the CDR3 reads CASSLAGEGRSNEKLFF. CDR3 coding DNA: TGTGCCAGCAGCTTAGCAGGGGAGGGACGGTCTAATGAAAAACTGTTTTTT.

This clonotype was counted a few times. For the CDR3, the DNA is TGTGCCAGCAGTCAAGGACTAGCGGGAGGGCGCGAGCAGTACTTC. Translated, it gives CASSQGLAGGREQYF. The V gene is TRBV7-6, the J gene TRBJ2-5; 15 bases are shared with TRBD2. The J call may be faulty, since TRBJ2-7 better matches the DNA end. Germline assignment: CDR1 SGHVS and CDR2 FNYEAQ. This CDR3 comprises 15 residues.

This clonotype turned up a few times. The gene calls are TRBV3-1 and TRBJ1-2, with unresolved D. The germline V and J ends were trimmed by 7 bases and 4 bases, with 7 bases remaining between them. The CDR3 loop spans 11 amino acids. CDR1 is LGHDT and CDR2 is YNNKEL in the germline V gene (reference sequence). The CDR3 loop is CASNDRYGYTF. In DNA form, the CDR3 reads TGTGCCAGCAACGATCGCTATGGCTACACCTTC.

This rearrangement joins TRBV5-1 to TRBJ1-4; D is unresolved. The V gene lost 4 bases and the J gene lost 8 bases, with 12 bases spanning the gap. Germline assignment: CDR1 SGHRS and CDR2 YFSETQ. The CDR3 spans 13 residues. The CDR3 region has the DNA TGCGCCAGCAGCCCTATGCAGAACGAAAAACTGTTTTTT. It specifies CASSPMQNEKLFF. Based on the CDR3 plus reference TRBV5-1 and TRBJ1-4, the full variable domain is KAGVTQTPRYLIKTRGQQVTLSCSPISGHRSVSWYQQTPGQGLQFLFEYFSETQRNKGNFPGRFSGRQFSNSRSEMNVSTLELGDSALYLCASSPMQNEKLFFGSGTQLSVL.

This chain links TRBV12-3 or TRBV12-4 with TRBJ2-1, with 8 nucleotides matching TRBD2. There are 14 residues in the CDR3. Losses at the gene ends were 6 bases for V and 0 bases for J; bases not matched to a gene: 1. The CDR3 here is CASSTSGSYNEQFF. The CDR3 DNA sequence: TGTGCCAGCAGCACTAGCGGCTCCTACAATGAGCAGTTCTTC.

This chain connects TRBV2 to TRBJ2-7; tentative D call: TRBD1 (6 bases). Trimming shortened V by 4 bases and J by 8 bases, and 12 bases separated the two germline ends. Germline lookup yields CDR1 SNHLY and CDR2 FYNNEI. The CDR3 extends over 12 amino acids. CDR3 nucleotides: TGTGCCAGCAGTGCAGGGGCGCGAAAGCAGTACTTC. Translated, it gives CASSAGARKQYF.

As concerns this clonotype: One junction end disagrees with the germline gene, perhaps due to a read error. The gene calls are TRBV6-5 and TRBJ2-5; D is unresolved. TRBJ2-1 matches the DNA end more closely, so the J call is doubtful. The V gene's germline CDR1 is MNHEY and CDR2 SVGAGI. The CDR3 has 12 amino acids. CDR3 loop: CAGSRAYNEQFF. CDR3 nucleotide sequence: TGTGCCGGCAGTAGGGCCTACAATGAGCAGTTCTTC.